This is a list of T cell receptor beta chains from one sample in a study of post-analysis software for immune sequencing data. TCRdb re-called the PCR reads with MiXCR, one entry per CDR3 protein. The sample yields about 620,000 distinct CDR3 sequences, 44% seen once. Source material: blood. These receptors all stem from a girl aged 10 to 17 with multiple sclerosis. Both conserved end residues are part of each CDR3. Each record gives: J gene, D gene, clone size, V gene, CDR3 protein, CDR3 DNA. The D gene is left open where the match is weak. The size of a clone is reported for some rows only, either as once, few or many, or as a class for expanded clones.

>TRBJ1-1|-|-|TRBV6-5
CASRVGPGAEAFF
TGTGCCAGCAGGGTGGGTCCAGGGGCTGAAGCTTTCTTT
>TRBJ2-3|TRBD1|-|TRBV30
CAWIDRAGTDTQYF
TGTGCCTGGATTGACAGGGCTGGAACAGATACGCAGTATTTT
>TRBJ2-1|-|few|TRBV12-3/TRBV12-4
CASSARDLKYYEQFF
TGTGCCAGCAGTGCCCGGGACCTTAAGTATTATGAGCAGTTCTTC
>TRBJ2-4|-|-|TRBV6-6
CASSYYAGAKNIQYF
TGTGCCAGCAGTTACTACGCGGGGGCCAAAAACATTCAGTACTTC
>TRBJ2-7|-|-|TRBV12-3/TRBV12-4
CASSLKAGEQYF
TGTGCCAGCAGTTTGAAGGCGGGCGAGCAGTACTTC
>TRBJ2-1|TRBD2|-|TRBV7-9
CASSLALASGGSNEQFF
TGTGCCAGCAGCTTAGCTCTGGCTAGCGGGGGGTCAAATGAGCAGTTCTTC
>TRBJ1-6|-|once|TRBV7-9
CASRNLDPTTLHF
TGTGCCAGCAGAAACTTGGACCCGACCACCCTCCACTTT
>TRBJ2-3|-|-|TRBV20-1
CSASGELTDTQYF
TGCAGTGCTAGCGGGGAGCTTACAGATACGCAGTATTTT
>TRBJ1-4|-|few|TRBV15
CATSRDRIVEKLFF
TGTGCCACCAGCAGAGACAGAATAGTTGAAAAACTGTTTTTT
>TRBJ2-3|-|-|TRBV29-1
CSVKGRVTDTQYF
TGCAGCGTTAAGGGGCGTGTGACAGATACGCAGTATTTT
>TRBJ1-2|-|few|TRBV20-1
CSATGTSRNYGYTF
TGCAGTGCTACAGGGACCTCGAGGAACTATGGCTACACCTTC
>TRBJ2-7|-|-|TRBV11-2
CASSPVTDLAPYEQYF
TGTGCCAGCAGCCCCGTAACGGATTTGGCCCCCTACGAGCAGTACTTC
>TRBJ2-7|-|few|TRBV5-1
CASSVPEVGGYEQYF
TGCGCCAGCAGCGTGCCTGAGGTGGGTGGCTACGAGCAGTACTTC
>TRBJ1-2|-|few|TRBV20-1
CSAPVSGYGYTF
TGCAGTGCCCCTGTTTCCGGCTATGGCTACACCTTC
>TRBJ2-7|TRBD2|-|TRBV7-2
CASRRTSGGALSSYEQYF
TGTGCCAGCAGAAGAACCTCGGGGGGGGCCCTCAGCTCCTACGAGCAGTACTTC
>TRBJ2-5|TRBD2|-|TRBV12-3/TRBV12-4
CASTKSQIAGTNEQYF
TGTGCCAGCACTAAGTCCCAGATAGCGGGCACTAATGAGCAGTACTTC
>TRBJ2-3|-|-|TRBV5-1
CASSGGPSTDTQYF
TGCGCCAGCAGCGGAGGTCCTAGCACAGATACGCAGTATTTT
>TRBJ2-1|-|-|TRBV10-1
CASSEFSQRDNEQFF
TGCGCCAGCAGTGAGTTCTCACAGAGGGATAATGAGCAGTTCTTC
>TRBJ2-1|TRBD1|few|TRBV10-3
CAIMRTGESYNEQFF
TGTGCCATCATGAGGACAGGCGAATCCTACAATGAGCAGTTCTTC
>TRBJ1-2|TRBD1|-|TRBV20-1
CSAPDQDRSYGYTF
TGCAGTGCCCCGGACCAGGACAGGTCCTATGGCTACACCTTC
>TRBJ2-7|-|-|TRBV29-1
CSVEGVGGVIEQYF
TGCAGCGTTGAAGGGGTAGGAGGTGTTATCGAGCAGTACTTC
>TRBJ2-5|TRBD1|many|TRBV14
CASSQGARETQYF
TGTGCTAGCAGCCAGGGGGCGCGGGAGACCCAGTACTTC
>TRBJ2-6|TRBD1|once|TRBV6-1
CASSRQGAYSGANVLTF
TGTGCCAGCAGCCGACAGGGGGCTTACTCTGGGGCCAACGTCCTGACTTTC
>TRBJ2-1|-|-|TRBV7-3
CASSLGRDTYNEQFF
TGTGCCAGCAGTCTTGGACGGGATACCTACAATGAGCAGTTCTTC
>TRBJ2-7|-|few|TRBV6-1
CASRRIRDSAIIYEQYF
TGTGCCAGCAGGAGAATTCGGGACTCAGCCATTATCTACGAGCAGTACTTC
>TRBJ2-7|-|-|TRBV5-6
CASSPGPISYEQYF
TGTGCCAGCAGCCCGGGACCGATAAGCTACGAGCAGTACTTC
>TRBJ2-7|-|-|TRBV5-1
CASSFGYVSVEQYF
TGCGCCAGCAGCTTCGGATATGTGTCAGTCGAGCAGTACTTC
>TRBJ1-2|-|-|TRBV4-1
CASSQDGSSVNYGYTF
TGCGCCAGCAGCCAAGATGGTTCCTCAGTAAACTATGGCTACACCTTC
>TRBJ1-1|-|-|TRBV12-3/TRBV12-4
CASSTVGFTEAFF
TGTGCCAGCAGCACCGTGGGGTTTACTGAAGCTTTCTTT
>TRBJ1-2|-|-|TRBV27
CASSSEGFGYTF
TGTGCCAGCAGTTCTGAGGGTTTCGGCTACACCTTC
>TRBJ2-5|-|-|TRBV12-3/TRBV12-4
CASRYRTIQETQYF
TGTGCCAGCAGGTACAGGACTATCCAAGAGACCCAGTACTTC
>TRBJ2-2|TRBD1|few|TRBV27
CASSLTGANTGELFF
TGTGCCAGCAGTTTAACAGGGGCGAACACCGGGGAGCTGTTTTTT
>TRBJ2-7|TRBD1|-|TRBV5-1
CASSFDRGGKQYF
TGCGCCAGCAGCTTCGACAGGGGAGGCAAGCAGTACTTC
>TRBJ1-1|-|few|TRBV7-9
CASSLLSGLNTEAFF
TGTGCCAGCAGCTTACTCTCAGGGTTGAACACTGAAGCTTTCTTT
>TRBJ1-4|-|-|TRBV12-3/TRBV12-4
CASTPKARGEKLFF
TGTGCCAGCACCCCCAAGGCTAGGGGTGAAAAACTGTTTTTT
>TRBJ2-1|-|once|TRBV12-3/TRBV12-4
CASSSRRLQLNEQFF
TGTGCCAGCAGTTCTCGCCGACTACAGCTTAATGAGCAGTTCTTC
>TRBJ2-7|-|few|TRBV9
CASSPTAAQEAQYF
TGTGCCAGCAGCCCGACGGCAGCCCAAGAGGCCCAGTACTTC
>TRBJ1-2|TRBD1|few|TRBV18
CASSQMDREGYTF
TGTGCCAGCTCACAGATGGACAGGGAGGGCTACACCTTC
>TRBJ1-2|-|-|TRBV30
CAWSEGFYGYTF
TGTGCCTGGAGCGAGGGATTCTATGGCTACACCTTC
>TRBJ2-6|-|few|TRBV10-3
CAISESQGSRANVLTF
TGTGCCATCAGTGAGTCACAGGGCTCCAGGGCCAACGTCCTGACTTTC